The clone carrying this T cell receptor beta chain has just one count. The sample belongs to a study of blood T cell repertoires in COVID-19. Turning to the study itself: Acute and convalescent COVID-19 specimens originated in the United States, Italy and Spain.

The V segment lost 11 bases and the J segment 0 bases; nucleotides outside the gene matches: 9. The CDR3 is 14 residues long. Germline V lookup: CDR1 LNHDA, CDR2 SQIVND (reference sequence). Some clones are missing from TCRdb's copy, which holds only in-frame ones; the method was immunoSEQ multiplex PCR. The sample includes approximately 150,000 clones, approximately 88% of them seen just once. The receptor comes from a human donor in a cohort sampled during active COVID-19. Sequencing was done on a sample of peripheral blood. This chain uses TRBV19 with TRBJ2-7; 8 bases line up with TRBD1. CDR3 amino acids: CAASRDRYSYEQYF. CDR3 bases: TGTGCCGCATCCCGGGACAGGTACTCCTACGAGCAGTACTTC.